This entry lists 17 T cell receptor beta chains sequenced from one sample in a study of cytomegalovirus exposure and HLA in healthy donors. The PCR ran on 60 Vbeta and 13 Jbeta primers. Method: immunoSEQ multiplex PCR; TCRdb's copy keeps in-frame clones and lacks some. Found here are roughly 170,000 clones, 77% of them singletons; the top ten hold approximately 1.6%. The sample consisted of PBMCs. Receptors were obtained from a woman aged 25 to 39 in good health and CMV-seronegative.

The genes are TRBV6-5 and TRBJ2-1; TRBD1 matches at 9 bases. The V gene end was trimmed by 1 base and the J gene end by 7 bases; junction bases not matched to a gene: 5. Germline CDR1 and CDR2: MNHEY and SVGAGI. The CDR3 is made up of 15 amino acids. For the CDR3, the DNA is TGTGCCAGCAGTTACTTAGGGACAGGGTTTAATGAGCAGTTCTTC. Translated, it gives CASSYLGTGFNEQFF.

The V call is TRBV4-2, the J call TRBJ2-7, with 9 bases aligning to TRBD1. The ends lost 4 bases at V and 3 bases at J; junction bases unmatched: 10. The CDR3 extends over 16 amino acids. Germline CDR1 and CDR2: LGHNA and YNFKEQ. In nucleotides, the CDR3 is TGTGCCAGCAGCCGGGGGACAGGGAAAGTCATCTACGAGCAGTACTTC. It yields the protein CASSRGTGKVIYEQYF.

The chain joins TRBV7-2 to TRBJ1-4; tentative D call: TRBD1 (5 bases). Germline V gene data show CDR1 as SGHTA and CDR2 as FQGNSA. The CDR3 spans 14 residues. V was shortened by 2 bases and J by 7 bases, with 11 bases between the two germline ends. The DNA for the CDR3 is TGTGCCAGCAGCTTAATGGGGCCGGGTGAAAAACTGTTTTTT. This sequence encodes CASSLMGPGEKLFF.

This clone was found a few times. The gene calls are TRBV23-1 and TRBJ1-1, with D tentatively TRBD1 (6 bases). TRBV23-1 is reported as an ORF; its role is uncertain. There are 14 residues in the CDR3. V was clipped by 8 bases and J by 1 base, with 14 bases between them. The CDR3 coding sequence is TGCGCCAGCGAAGCCAGGGGAGAGAACACTGAAGCTTTCTTT. Translated, it gives CASEARGENTEAFF.

The V and J genes are TRBV19 and TRBJ1-2, with a weak D call TRBD1 (5 bases). Trimming took 2 bases from V and 3 from J, leaving 10 bases between them. CDR3 length: 14 residues. Germline V gene data show CDR1 as LNHDA and CDR2 as SQIVND (reference sequence). The CDR3 nucleotides read TGTGCCAGTAGTATACCCTCAGGGTACTATGGCTACACCTTC. It codes for CASSIPSGYYGYTF.

The V and J genes are TRBV11-2 and TRBJ1-1; possible D gene TRBD1, 5 bases. Trimming removed 5 bases from V and 6 bases from J, with 19 bases in between. The V gene's germline CDR1 is SGHAT and CDR2 FQNNGV. CDR3 size: 15 residues. The CDR3 loop is CASSLALGGGPEAFF. The DNA of the CDR3 is TGTGCCAGCAGCCTTGCTCTGGGGGGAGGTCCTGAAGCTTTCTTT. The variable domain in full, completed from reference TRBV11-2 and TRBJ1-1, reads EAGVAQSPRYKIIEKRQSVAFWCNPISGHATLYWYQQILGQGPKLLIQFQNNGVVDDSQLPKDRFSAERLKGVDSTLKIQPAKLEDSAVYLCASSLALGGGPEAFFGQGTRLTVV.

There are a few counts of this clone. V usage is TRBV21-1 and J usage is TRBJ2-3; the D call in the table, TRBD2, was not verified against the DNA. TRBV21-1 has pseudogene status. The CDR3 spans 15 residues. CDR3 region: CARPSAGGGTDTQYF. CDR3 nucleotide sequence: TGTGCCAGACCGAGTGCCGGGGGGGGCACAGATACGCAGTATTTT.

About this clone: Additional DNA sequences in this sample encode the identical CDR3. This sequence joins TRBV9 and TRBJ1-6; TRBD1 might be the D (6 bases). The V end was cut by 0 bases, the J end by 9 bases, with 10 bases between. The CDR3 has 14 residues. Looked up from germline, CDR1 is SGDLS and CDR2 is YYNGEE. The CDR3 DNA reads as TGTGCCAGCAGCGTAGCAGGGGAAGGTTCACCCCTCCACTTT. Translating gives CASSVAGEGSPLHF.

The V and J genes are TRBV6-1 and TRBJ2-3; D unclear. CDR1 and CDR2 from the germline V gene are MNHNS and SASEGT. CDR3 size: 12 residues. Deletions cut 5 bases from V and 5 bases from J, with 8 bases between. CDR3 residues: CASSPLRDTQYF. DNA of the CDR3: TGTGCCAGCAGTCCCTTGCGAGATACGCAGTATTTT.

The chain has TRBV5-1 and TRBJ1-1, with 8 bases identical to TRBD1. J was trimmed by 5 bases and V by 4 bases; bases with no gene match: 16. The CDR3 spans 17 residues. Germline V gene data show CDR1 as SGHRS and CDR2 as YFSETQ. CDR3 coding DNA: TGCGCCAGCAGCATTTATGGAATCGGACAGGGAGGGACTGAAGCTTTCTTT. Translated, it gives CASSIYGIGQGGTEAFF.

Here the CDR3 reads CASSKPGQATEKLFF. In DNA form, the CDR3 reads TGCGCCAGCAGCAAACCGGGACAGGCCACTGAAAAACTGTTTTTT. The J gene is TRBJ1-4, the V gene TRBV4-1; 8 bases are a match to TRBD1. J was trimmed by 7 bases and V by 5 bases; bases with no gene match: 9. There are 15 residues in the CDR3. CDR1 is MGHRA, CDR2 YSYEKL, per germline.

This clone has a handful of counts. The chain links TRBV11-2 to TRBJ2-1; the match to TRBD2 covers 12 bases. The length of the CDR3 is 17 residues. Trimming removed 3 bases from V and 5 bases from J; junction bases left unmatched: 8. CDR1 and CDR2 from the germline V gene are SGHAT and FQNNGV. In nucleotides, the CDR3 is TGTGCCAGCAGCTTGGGCCCCCTAGCGGGGGGGCACAATGAGCAGTTCTTC. This codes for CASSLGPLAGGHNEQFF.

This clone was seen only once. V usage is TRBV6-5 and J usage is TRBJ1-1; D is perhaps TRBD1 (5 bases). The CDR3 spans 12 residues. The V and J ends lost 8 bases and 1 base respectively, with 8 bases between them. Per the germline V gene, CDR1 is MNHEY and CDR2 is SVGAGI. This chain's CDR3 is CASWGQNTEAFF. In DNA form, the CDR3 reads TGTGCCAGCTGGGGCCAGAACACTGAAGCTTTCTTT.

The chain combines TRBV9 with TRBJ1-4; 7 bases line up with TRBD1. CDR3 length: 15 amino acids. Germline V gene sequence: CDR1 SGDLS, CDR2 YYNGEE. V shed 0 bases and J 7 bases; nucleotides not matched to a gene: 6. The CDR3 nucleotides are TGTGCCAGCAGCGTAGACAGGGGAGAGCGTGAAAAACTGTTTTTT. This encodes CASSVDRGEREKLFF.

In this sample, this clone turned up a few times. V and J are TRBV5-6 and TRBJ2-1, with 14 nucleotides matching TRBD2. The CDR3 loop spans 15 amino acids. Germline lookup yields CDR1 SGHDT and CDR2 YYEEEE. V was clipped by 4 bases and J by 6 bases; unmatched bases: 3. CDR3 sequence (DNA): TGTGCCAGCAGCGCCGGGACTAGCGGGGGCAATGAGCAGTTCTTC. Translation: CASSAGTSGGNEQFF. Full variable domain (remainder filled in from reference TRBV5-6 and TRBJ2-1): DAGVTQSPTHLIKTRGQQVTLRCSPKSGHDTVSWYQQALGQGPQFIFQYYEEEERQRGNFPDRFSGHQFPNYSSELNVNALLLGDSALYLCASSAGTSGGNEQFFGPGTRLTVL.

The rearrangement uses TRBV11-2 and TRBJ1-1, with TRBD1 identical over 12 bases. This CDR3 is built from 16 residues. The germline gives CDR1 SGHAT, CDR2 FQNNGV. J lost 6 bases, V lost 1 base, and 6 bases had no gene match. The chain's CDR3 is CASSLVRGQGAAEAFF. CDR3 DNA sequence: TGTGCCAGCAGCTTAGTTAGGGGACAGGGGGCAGCTGAAGCTTTCTTT.

The CDR3 loop reads CASSLVSIGVDEQFF. As DNA, the CDR3 is TGTGCCAGCAGCTTAGTTTCAATCGGTGTCGATGAGCAGTTCTTC. V is TRBV7-8 and J is TRBJ2-1, with no clear D. The CDR3 runs to 15 residues. From germline, CDR1 is SGHVS and CDR2 FQNEAQ. Deletions cut 1 base from V and 8 bases from J, with 15 bases between. Supplemented by reference TRBV7-8 and TRBJ2-1, the full variable domain reads GAGVSQSPRYKVAKRGQDVALRCDPISGHVSLFWYQQALGQGPEFLTYFQNEAQLDKSGLPSDRFFAERPEGSVSTLKIQRTQQEDSAVYLCASSLVSIGVDEQFFGPGTRLTVL.